Listed below are T cell receptor beta chains from one sample, sequenced in a study of response to subunit inactivated influenza vaccine. TCRdb fed the RT-PCR reads into MiXCR, producing one record per CDR3 protein. Among 500,000 to 600,000 distinct CDR3 sequences listed, roughly 12% were seen once. These sequences were also reported in another study, on T cells expressing NK-cell markers.

The sample consisted of PBMCs from blood, taken on the day of vaccination. These receptor sequences come from a man between 50 and 59 years old who received an inactivated influenza vaccine. Each CDR3 is given with its conserved first and last residue. The D gene is left open where the match is weak. A row's size may be missing; if present it is once, few, many or a size class.

size: few; J: TRBJ1-2; V: TRBV7-2; D: .; DNA: TGTGCCAGCAGCTTAGCCCTCCCCAACTATGGCTACACCTTC; CDR3: CASSLALPNYGYTF
size: few; J: TRBJ2-3; V: TRBV7-9; D: .; DNA: TGTGCCAGCAGCTTAGCGGAACAGTTTCTTGATACGCAGTATTTT; CDR3: CASSLAEQFLDTQYF
size: .; J: TRBJ2-1; V: TRBV5-1; D: .; DNA: TGCGCCAGCAGCTTCAGATTACAGGGAAAGGGCGAGAGTGAGCAGTTCTTC; CDR3: CASSFRLQGKGESEQFF
size: .; J: TRBJ2-2; V: TRBV5-1; D: .; DNA: TGCGCCAGCAGCACGGGGCCTAGGGAGCTGTTTTTT; CDR3: CASSTGPRELFF
size: many; J: TRBJ1-5; V: TRBV5-6; D: .; DNA: TGTGCCAGCAGCTTGGCCGGGGGGGATGACAATCAGCCCCAGCATTTT; CDR3: CASSLAGGDDNQPQHF
size: many; J: TRBJ2-3; V: TRBV7-9; D: .; DNA: TGTGCCAGCAGCTTAGATCGAAGTGGGCTCGGTACGCAGTATTTT; CDR3: CASSLDRSGLGTQYF
size: few; J: TRBJ2-6; V: TRBV6-1; D: TRBD1; DNA: TGTGCCAGCAGTCCTGGGACAGGGTTGTTATCTGGGGCCAACGTCCTGACTTTC; CDR3: CASSPGTGLLSGANVLTF
size: .; J: TRBJ2-7; V: TRBV10-3; D: .; DNA: TGTGCCATCAGTGAAGGAGGAGCAGGGGACTACGAGCAGTACTTC; CDR3: CAISEGGAGDYEQYF
size: .; J: TRBJ2-7; V: TRBV20-1; D: .; DNA: TGCAGTGCTCGGAGGGACAGTCTGAACTACGAGCAGTACTTC; CDR3: CSARRDSLNYEQYF
size: few; J: TRBJ2-7; V: TRBV6-5; D: .; DNA: TGTGCCAGCAGTTACGCCCAGGGATTGGCCTACGAGCAGTACTTC; CDR3: CASSYAQGLAYEQYF
size: .; J: TRBJ2-1; V: TRBV29-1; D: .; DNA: TGCAGCGTTGCATTAGGATACAATGAGCAGTTCTTC; CDR3: CSVALGYNEQFF
size: few; J: TRBJ1-1; V: TRBV28; D: .; DNA: TGTGCCAGCAGGTTAGGATCCCTTGGGAACACTGAAGCTTTCTTT; CDR3: CASRLGSLGNTEAFF
size: .; J: TRBJ2-7; V: TRBV7-2; D: .; DNA: TGTGCCAGCAGCCCCCGGAGGGTCTACGAGCAGTACTTC; CDR3: CASSPRRVYEQYF
size: few; J: TRBJ1-1; V: TRBV28; D: TRBD1; DNA: TGTGCCAGCAGTTACGACAGGGGGCGCGGGACTTTCTTT; CDR3: CASSYDRGRGTFF
size: few; J: TRBJ1-1; V: TRBV4-2; D: .; DNA: TGTGCCAGCAGCTACCAGGGTTACACTGAAGCTTTCTTT; CDR3: CASSYQGYTEAFF
size: many; J: TRBJ1-1; V: TRBV6-1; D: .; DNA: TGTGCCAGCATGGGCGGCACCGTGAACACTGAAGCTTTCTTT; CDR3: CASMGGTVNTEAFF
size: few; J: TRBJ2-1; V: TRBV12-3/TRBV12-4; D: .; DNA: TGTGCCAGCAGTCTCGGCCTAGTCTTTAATGAGCAGTTCTTC; CDR3: CASSLGLVFNEQFF
size: many; J: TRBJ2-1; V: TRBV5-1; D: .; DNA: TGCGCCAGCAGCTTGGTGGACACTGAGCAGTTCTTC; CDR3: CASSLVDTEQFF
size: .; J: TRBJ1-2; V: TRBV18; D: .; DNA: TGTGCCAGCTCACCCCAGGGAAGCGGAGGAGGCTACACCTTC; CDR3: CASSPQGSGGGYTF
size: .; J: TRBJ2-7; V: TRBV15; D: .; DNA: TGTGCCACCAGCAGAGACTCGATCCAACACGAGCAGTACTTC; CDR3: CATSRDSIQHEQYF
size: .; J: TRBJ2-3; V: TRBV12-3/TRBV12-4; D: .; DNA: TGTGCCAGCAGTTTTCCCCACCCGACAGATACGCAGTATTTT; CDR3: CASSFPHPTDTQYF
size: many; J: TRBJ2-3; V: TRBV27; D: .; DNA: TGTGCCAGCAGTTTGCGGACTCCCACAGATACGCAGTATTTT; CDR3: CASSLRTPTDTQYF
size: many; J: TRBJ2-7; V: TRBV4-3; D: .; DNA: TGCGCCAGCAGCCAAGATTTGGGGGCCCTCAAGCAGTACTTC; CDR3: CASSQDLGALKQYF
size: few; J: TRBJ1-4; V: TRBV5-6; D: .; DNA: TGTGCCAGCAGCTCAACGACGGGGGCATCTAATGAAAAACTGTTTTTT; CDR3: CASSSTTGASNEKLFF
size: few; J: TRBJ2-3; V: TRBV19; D: .; DNA: TGTGCCAGTAGTAGTGACAGGCTGGCAGATACGCAGTATTTT; CDR3: CASSSDRLADTQYF
size: few; J: TRBJ2-7; V: TRBV7-2; D: .; DNA: TGTGCCAGCAGCTCTCAACGCGGCTACGAGCAGTACTTC; CDR3: CASSSQRGYEQYF
size: few; J: TRBJ2-1; V: TRBV19; D: TRBD2; DNA: TGTGCCAGTAGTATAGCGGGAGGGAGGTATGAGCAGTTCTTC; CDR3: CASSIAGGRYEQFF
size: .; J: TRBJ2-1; V: TRBV5-5; D: .; DNA: TGTGCCAGCAGCCACTCCAATGAGCAGTTCTTC; CDR3: CASSHSNEQFF
size: .; J: TRBJ1-1; V: TRBV10-3; D: .; DNA: TGTGCCATCAGTGAGATCGCAGGAGGAGGCACTGAAGCTTTCTTT; CDR3: CAISEIAGGGTEAFF
size: .; J: TRBJ1-2; V: TRBV28; D: TRBD1; DNA: TGTGCCAGCACGGGGACAGGGTCCGGCTACACCTTC; CDR3: CASTGTGSGYTF
size: few; J: TRBJ1-1; V: TRBV20-1; D: .; DNA: TGCAGTGCTAGTACCGGGGCGGGCACTGAAGCTTTCTTT; CDR3: CSASTGAGTEAFF
size: few; J: TRBJ2-7; V: TRBV20-1; D: .; DNA: TGCAGTGCTAGGACTCCAGGGGAGCAGTACTTC; CDR3: CSARTPGEQYF
size: .; J: TRBJ2-2; V: TRBV9; D: .; DNA: TGTGCCAGCGGTACCTACACCGGGGAGCTGTTTTTT; CDR3: CASGTYTGELFF
size: few; J: TRBJ2-5; V: TRBV10-3; D: TRBD2; DNA: TGTGCCATCAGTGTGGGGGTTAGCGGGTACGGCGAGACCCAGTACTTC; CDR3: CAISVGVSGYGETQYF
size: few; J: TRBJ1-6; V: TRBV6-1; D: TRBD1; DNA: TGTGCCAGCAGCCGGACTGGACAGGGATCAAATTCACCCCTCCACTTT; CDR3: CASSRTGQGSNSPLHF
size: .; J: TRBJ2-1; V: TRBV3-1; D: TRBD2; DNA: TGTGCCAGCAGCCAAGGTAGCGGGAGTTACTACAATGAGCAGTTCTTC; CDR3: CASSQGSGSYYNEQFF
size: once; J: TRBJ2-1; V: TRBV30; D: TRBD2; DNA: TGTGCCTGGGGTGGACTAGCGGCTTACAATGAGCAGTTCTTC; CDR3: CAWGGLAAYNEQFF
size: .; J: TRBJ1-2; V: TRBV27; D: .; DNA: TGTGCCAGCAGTCCAATCGGACTAATCGAGTATGGCTACACCTTC; CDR3: CASSPIGLIEYGYTF
size: many; J: TRBJ1-1; V: TRBV7-2; D: TRBD1; DNA: TGTGCCAGCAGCGGGGGACAGTTGAACACTGAAGCTTTCTTT; CDR3: CASSGGQLNTEAFF
size: .; J: TRBJ2-1; V: TRBV4-2; D: TRBD2; DNA: TGTGCCAGCAGCCAAGAGTTTAGCGGGAGGAGTCAGTTCTTC; CDR3: CASSQEFSGRSQFF
size: .; J: TRBJ2-7; V: TRBV9; D: TRBD2; DNA: TGTGCCAGCAGCTCCAGGGGTGGGACTAGCATCTACGAGCAGTACTTC; CDR3: CASSSRGGTSIYEQYF
size: .; J: TRBJ2-1; V: TRBV12-3/TRBV12-4; D: TRBD1; DNA: TGTGCCAGCCGATCGAGGGGGCACTACAATGAGCAGTTCTTC; CDR3: CASRSRGHYNEQFF
size: .; J: TRBJ2-3; V: TRBV6-1; D: TRBD1; DNA: TGTGCCAGCAGCGGACAGGGGAGCACAGATACGCAGTATTTT; CDR3: CASSGQGSTDTQYF
size: few; J: TRBJ1-2; V: TRBV12-3/TRBV12-4; D: .; DNA: TGTGCCAGCAGCAGCTACCGGGACTCCCCAGACGCCCAATTC; CDR3: CASSSYRDSPDAQF
size: many; J: TRBJ2-2; V: TRBV15; D: .; DNA: TGTGCCACCAGCATCGATGGGGGCGGCAACACCGGGGAGCTGTTTTTT; CDR3: CATSIDGGGNTGELFF
size: .; J: TRBJ1-5; V: TRBV6-2/TRBV6-3; D: .; DNA: TGTGCCAGCAGTTACACCCAATCAGGGCTGGGCGGTCAGCCCCAGCATTTT; CDR3: CASSYTQSGLGGQPQHF
size: few; J: TRBJ1-1; V: TRBV3-1; D: .; DNA: TGTGCCAGCAGCCGGGGCAGGGAAGCTTTCTTT; CDR3: CASSRGREAFF
size: .; J: TRBJ2-7; V: TRBV28; D: .; DNA: TGTGCCAGCAGTGGGCCTCGGGGGCAGTACTTC; CDR3: CASSGPRGQYF
size: .; J: TRBJ2-3; V: TRBV27; D: TRBD2; DNA: TGTGCCAGCAGTTCCAAAGCACTAGCGACAGATACGCAGTATTTT; CDR3: CASSSKALATDTQYF
size: few; J: TRBJ1-5; V: TRBV6-1; D: .; DNA: TGTGCCAGCACTAAAGAGGGTACCAATCAGCCCCAGCATTTT; CDR3: CASTKEGTNQPQHF
size: .; J: TRBJ2-3; V: TRBV29-1; D: .; DNA: TGCAGCGTTGAACAAAGCACAGATACGCAGTATTTT; CDR3: CSVEQSTDTQYF
size: many; J: TRBJ2-3; V: TRBV5-1; D: .; DNA: TGCGCCAGCAGAAGGGGGGGGGAGACAGATACGCAGTATTTT; CDR3: CASRRGGETDTQYF
size: many; J: TRBJ1-2; V: TRBV12-3/TRBV12-4; D: TRBD1; DNA: TGTGCCAGCAGAGGGACAGGGAGGAAGAATGGCTACACCTTC; CDR3: CASRGTGRKNGYTF